One TCR beta chain is described in this entry. The antigen remains undetermined. The germline CDR1 and CDR2 sequences are LNHNV and YYDKDF (reference sequence). The CDR3 runs 14 residues. Trimming left V 3 bases short and J 4 bases short, with 12 bases between. A 5'RACE template-switching step, the method used to make TCR cDNA, added a universal primer site and UMIs. Each CDR3 protein is one row after TCRdb ran MiXCR on the 5' RACE reads. The sample consists of fewer than 650,000 distinct CDR3 sequences, 21% of them appearing once. The source of the sample is a study of T cells after yellow fever vaccination. In the study overall: It was SMART-Seq v4 Ultra Low Input that prepared the fractions with low cell numbers. Study-level results: The secondary response was weaker, and its peak arrived faster, on day 5 versus 15. Clonotypes shared by both compartments, CD4 and CD8, made up a small share.

The V and J genes are TRBV15 and TRBJ2-5; D may be TRBD1 (6 bases). The TCR was taken from a young man who received the YFV17D yellow fever vaccine. Source: PBMCs, taken about 21 days after the first yellow fever vaccination. The CDR3 loop is CATSSTGSGETQYF. The CDR3 bases are TGTGCCACCAGCAGTACAGGGTCAGGAGAGACCCAGTACTTC.